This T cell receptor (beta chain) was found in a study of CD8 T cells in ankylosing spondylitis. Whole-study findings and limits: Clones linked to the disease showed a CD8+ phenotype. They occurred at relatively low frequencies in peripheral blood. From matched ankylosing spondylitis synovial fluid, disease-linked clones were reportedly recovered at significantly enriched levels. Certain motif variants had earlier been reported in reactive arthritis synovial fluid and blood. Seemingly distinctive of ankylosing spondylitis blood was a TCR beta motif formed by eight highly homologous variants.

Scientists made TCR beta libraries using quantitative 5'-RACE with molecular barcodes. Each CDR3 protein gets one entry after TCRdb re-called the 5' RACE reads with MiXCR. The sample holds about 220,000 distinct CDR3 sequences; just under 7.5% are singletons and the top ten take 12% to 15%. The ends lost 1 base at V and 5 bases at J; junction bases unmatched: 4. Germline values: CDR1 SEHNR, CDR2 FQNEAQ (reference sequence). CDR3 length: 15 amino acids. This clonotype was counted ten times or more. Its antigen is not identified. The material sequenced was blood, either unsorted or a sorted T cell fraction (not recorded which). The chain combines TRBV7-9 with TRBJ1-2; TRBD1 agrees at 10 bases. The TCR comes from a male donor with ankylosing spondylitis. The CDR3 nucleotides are TGTGCCAGCAGCTTAGGGCGGGACAGGGGATATGGCTACACCTTC. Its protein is CASSLGRDRGYGYTF.